This TCR beta chain stems from a study of T cell clonality in common variable immunodeficiency (dated by TCRdb to between 2015 and 2017). Summary of the overall study and its limitations: Even though DNA input was the same, control samples had an average of about 81,820 unique sequences each, compared with approximately 30,000 in CVID samples. Fewer TCRbeta clones were shared among CVID subjects than among healthy controls (p < 0.0001). Increased TCRbeta clonality was found in CVID subjects compared with healthy controls (t-test p = 0.018), with the increase being most characteristic of about a third of subjects. According to the authors, finding the cause of the higher clonality in CVID would require sequencing the repertoires of T cell subpopulations. CVID TCRbeta sequences were reported to have fewer deletions and N-nucleotide insertions and to lack highly modified clones with 13 or more V deletions. Correlations between repertoire features and clinical complications were limited by patient heterogeneity within the CVID cohort.

This clone was observed many times. No antigen is known for it. The read comes to an end 3 residues before the CDR3 does, leaving the germline J gene to fill in the end. The V and J ends are trimmed by 2 bases and 1 base, leaving 6 bases between them. The CDR3, from cysteine to phenylalanine, totals 14 residues. Shown are 33 bases from within the CDR3, in frame from base 1. Via the germline V gene, CDR1 is SNHLY and CDR2 FYNNEI. For sequencing, equivalent amounts of genomic DNA were input from CVID and control samples. For every sample, a 60 bp segment covering the rearranged TCRbeta CDR3 region was amplified and then sequenced. The immunoSEQ assay, a bias-corrected multiplex PCR combined with high-throughput sequencing, was used for TCRbeta amplification. The original pipeline was this. Each unique nucleotide sequence was treated as a clone and annotated with V, D and J genes, copy number and frequency. Sequences were labeled productive if in frame, and non-productive if out of frame or containing stop codons. Clonality was calculated from Shannon's entropy as previously described. The predicted amino acid sequences of productive clones were used to derive the mean CDR3 Kyte-Doolittle hydropathy. Scaled V gene usage was hierarchically clustered using Manhattan distance and complete linkage with the R hclust function. Sharing of clones by CDR3 amino acid sequence was evaluated through resampling of 12 repertoires per group over 100 rounds. Repertoires were searched for 70 published EBV-specific and about 240 published CMV-specific TCRbeta sequences. A couple of CVID samples that yielded fewer than 10,000 sequences were excluded from the analysis, so roughly 42 CVID repertoires were retained. This immuneACCESS table, as held by TCRdb, lists in-frame sequences with V and J called but not all clones. Of the missing ones, under half trace to an unresolved V gene in checked studies; the others have no known cause. The V and J calls and clone size are taken from that table; D and trimming were inferred from the DNA. Here the sample lists 40,000 to 55,000 clones, none seen once only. Together, the top ten hold about 10% of the sample.

Most of the CVID patients and most of the healthy controls were of Caucasian heritage. Heparinized peripheral whole blood samples of roughly 5 to 9 ml were obtained from each donor. Genomic DNA from adults with common variable immune deficiency (CVID) and from healthy adult controls was used for sequencing of TCRbeta CDR3 repertoires. A total of around 22 healthy adult volunteers (about 12 female and around 10 male; age range roughly 23 to 75 years, mean age about 32) were included in the control group. Diluted blood was density-centrifuged over Hypaque 1077 or Ficoll-Paque to isolate peripheral blood mononuclear cells. Genomic DNA was obtained from unsorted mononuclear cells using either Qiagen column purification or a centrifugation-based method.

The sequence derives from a person aged 18 to 70 in good health. The sequence links TRBV2 to TRBJ1-3, with the D gene not clear enough to name. The sample was peripheral blood mononuclear cells. The CDR3 protein sequence reads: CASSETRSGNTIYF. Partial CDR3 DNA: TGTGCCAGCAGTGAAACGAGGTCTGGAAACACC.